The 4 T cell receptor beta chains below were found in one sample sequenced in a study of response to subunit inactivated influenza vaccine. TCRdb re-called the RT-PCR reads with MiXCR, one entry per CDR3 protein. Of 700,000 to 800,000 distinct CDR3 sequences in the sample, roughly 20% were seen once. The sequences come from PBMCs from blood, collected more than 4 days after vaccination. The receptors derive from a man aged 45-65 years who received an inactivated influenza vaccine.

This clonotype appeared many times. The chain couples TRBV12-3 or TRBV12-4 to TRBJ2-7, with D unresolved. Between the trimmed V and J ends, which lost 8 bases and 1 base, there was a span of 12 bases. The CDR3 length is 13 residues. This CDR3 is CASRYDGSYEQYF. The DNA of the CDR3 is TGTGCCAGCCGGTACGACGGGTCCTACGAGCAGTACTTC.

The CDR3 is CATSRGQGYNEQFF. Here the CDR3 DNA reads TGTGCCACCAGTCGAGGACAGGGATACAATGAGCAGTTCTTC. The chain has TRBV24-1 and TRBJ2-1, with TRBD1 matching 8 bases. Germline CDR1 is KGHDR and CDR2 is SFDVKD. The CDR3 covers 14 residues. The V segment lost 6 bases and the J segment 4 bases; nucleotides outside the gene matches: 4.

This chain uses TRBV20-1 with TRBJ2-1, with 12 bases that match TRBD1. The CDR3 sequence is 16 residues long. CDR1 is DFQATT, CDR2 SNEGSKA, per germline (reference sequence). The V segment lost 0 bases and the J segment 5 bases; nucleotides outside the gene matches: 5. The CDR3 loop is CSARDGGQGADNEQFF. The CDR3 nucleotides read TGCAGTGCTAGAGACGGGGGACAGGGGGCGGACAATGAGCAGTTCTTC.

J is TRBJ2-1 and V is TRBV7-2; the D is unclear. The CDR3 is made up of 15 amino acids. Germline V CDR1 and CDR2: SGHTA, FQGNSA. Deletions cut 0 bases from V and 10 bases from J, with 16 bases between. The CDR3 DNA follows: TGTGCCAGCAGCTTAGCCGCGTCCGGGCCGGAAGAGCAGTTCTTC. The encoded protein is CASSLAASGPEEQFF.